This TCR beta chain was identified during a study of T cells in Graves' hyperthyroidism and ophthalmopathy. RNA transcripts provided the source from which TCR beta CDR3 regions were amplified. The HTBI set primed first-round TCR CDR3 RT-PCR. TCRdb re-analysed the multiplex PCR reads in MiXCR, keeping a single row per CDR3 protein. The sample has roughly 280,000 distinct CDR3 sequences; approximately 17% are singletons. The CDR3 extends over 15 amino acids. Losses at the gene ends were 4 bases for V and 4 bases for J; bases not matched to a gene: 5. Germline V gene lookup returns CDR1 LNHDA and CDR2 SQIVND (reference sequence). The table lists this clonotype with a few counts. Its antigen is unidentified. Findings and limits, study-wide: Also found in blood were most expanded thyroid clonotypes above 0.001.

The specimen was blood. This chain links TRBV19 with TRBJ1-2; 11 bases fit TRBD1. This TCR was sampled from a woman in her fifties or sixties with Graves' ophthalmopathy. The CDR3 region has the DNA TGTGCCAGTAGTAGAAGGACAGGGGGCTTCTATGGCTACACCTTC. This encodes CASSRRTGGFYGYTF.